This T cell receptor (beta chain) was documented in a study of identical twins. This clonotype was counted between two and nine times. The antigen remains unidentified. The germline gives CDR1 DFQATT, CDR2 SNEGSKA (reference sequence). The CDR3 contains 15 residues. V was shortened by 2 bases and J by 7 bases, with 15 bases between the two germline ends. Template switching created a universal primer site, and the cDNA included unique molecular identifiers. Each CDR3 protein is one row after TCRdb ran MiXCR on the 5' RACE reads. The sample contains around 530,000 distinct CDR3 sequences, roughly 15% of which appear only once. The study, taken as a whole, reports: Instead of following the same donors, the conclusions were based on cross-sectional statistical analysis.

These same records also appear under a second study, on yellow fever vaccine responses in identical twins.

The sequenced sample consisted of CD4+ T cells sorted from blood. This receptor was identified in a young woman in good health. The chain uses TRBV20-1 and TRBJ1-6, with a weak D call TRBD1 (6 bases). The CDR3 is CSARPRTELNSPLHF. The DNA for the CDR3 is TGCAGTGCTAGACCCAGGACAGAATTAAATTCACCCCTCCACTTT.